What follows are 2 T cell receptor beta chains derived from one specimen sequenced in a study of neurological immune-mediated disorders. In TCRdb, the 5' RACE reads were re-called with MiXCR into one record per CDR3 protein. The table records roughly 60,000 distinct CDR3 sequences, about 8.9% of them present only once. As to time point: longitudinal time-point 2. Sequencing was done on a sample of PBMCs. The source is a man aged 30 to 45 in good health.

This clonotype was observed at least ten times. V is TRBV6-2 or TRBV6-3 and J is TRBJ1-4, with no clear D. The CDR3 length is 18 residues. Per the germline V gene, CDR1 is MNHEY and CDR2 is SVGEGT. Trimming shortened V by 10 bases and J by 0 bases, and 24 bases separated the two germline ends. CDR3 protein: CATVHGYTKGATNEKLFF. For the CDR3, the DNA is TGTGCCACCGTTCACGGCTACACCAAGGGAGCAACTAATGAAAAACTGTTTTTT.

This clonotype was observed many times. The chain is built from TRBV28 and TRBJ1-2; D not resolved. The CDR3 contains 13 residues. CDR1 is MDHEN, CDR2 SYDVKM, per germline. Trimming took off 1 base at V and 2 bases at J, with 5 bases between the two ends. CDR3 protein: CASSLLGNYGYTF. In DNA, the CDR3 is TGTGCCAGCAGTTTATTAGGGAACTATGGCTACACCTTC.